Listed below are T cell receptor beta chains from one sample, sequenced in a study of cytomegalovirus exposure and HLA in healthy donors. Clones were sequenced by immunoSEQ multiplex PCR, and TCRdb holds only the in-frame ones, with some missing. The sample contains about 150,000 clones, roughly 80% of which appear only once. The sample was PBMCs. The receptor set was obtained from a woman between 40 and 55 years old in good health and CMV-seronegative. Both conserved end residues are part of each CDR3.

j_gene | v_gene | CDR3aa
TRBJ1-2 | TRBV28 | CASSLPDRGRGYGYTF
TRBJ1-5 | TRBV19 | CASSIGEGGSNQPQHF
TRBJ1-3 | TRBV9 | CASSVLGGAGNTIYF
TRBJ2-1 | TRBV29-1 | CSASNRDSYNEQFF
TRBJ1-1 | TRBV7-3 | CASSAQGDTEAFF
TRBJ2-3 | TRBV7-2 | CASSRQREGVGDTQYF
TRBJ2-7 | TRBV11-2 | CASSLEAAYEQYF
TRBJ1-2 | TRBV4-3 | CASSQDLGGRGYTF
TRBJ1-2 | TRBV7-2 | CASSSGLNNYGYTF
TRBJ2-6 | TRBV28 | CASRLRGASGANGLTF
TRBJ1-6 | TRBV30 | CAWSVRSFSYNSPLHF
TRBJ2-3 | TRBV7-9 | CASSRDSRTDTQYF
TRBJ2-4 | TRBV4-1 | CASSHPTDTAKNIQYF
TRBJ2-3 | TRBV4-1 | CASSPPGGTTDTQYF
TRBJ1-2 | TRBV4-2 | CASSQIGTGEGLYGYTF
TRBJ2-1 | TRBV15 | CATSRDPAGRNEQFF
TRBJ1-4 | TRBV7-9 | CSSSDRGSLWEKLFF
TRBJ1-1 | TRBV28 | CASSLRRRLEAFF
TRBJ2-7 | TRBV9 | CASSPGQGAYEQYF
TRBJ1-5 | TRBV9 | CASSVAGAGQPQHF
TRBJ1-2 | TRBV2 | CASGRGAVGGYTF
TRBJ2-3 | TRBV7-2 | CASSPLIRGDTQYF
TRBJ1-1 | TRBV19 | CASSIFGGGGAVPEAFF
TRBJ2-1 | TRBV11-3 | CASSLEGTGYNEQFF
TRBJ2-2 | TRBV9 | CASSVDGGGTGELFF
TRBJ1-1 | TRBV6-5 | CASSPTGRPEAFF
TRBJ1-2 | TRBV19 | CASHDRDGYTF
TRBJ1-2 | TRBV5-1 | CASSPGQDYGYTF
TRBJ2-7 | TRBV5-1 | CASSLRTGPAYEQYF
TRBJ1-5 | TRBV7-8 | CASSRRTNGDQPQHF
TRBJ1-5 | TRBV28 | CASSSEEGLGQPQHF
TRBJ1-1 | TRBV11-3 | CASSLDPDTEAFF
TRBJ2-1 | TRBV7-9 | CASSLAEFIHEQFF
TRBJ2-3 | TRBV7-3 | CASSPGLASTDTQYF
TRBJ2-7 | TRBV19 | CASSISGTYEQYF
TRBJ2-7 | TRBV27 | CASRDSVYEQYF
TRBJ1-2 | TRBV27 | CASSPARRGFQGGYTF
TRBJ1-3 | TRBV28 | CASSPPTAISGNTIYF
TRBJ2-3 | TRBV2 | CASSERAGGYADTQYF
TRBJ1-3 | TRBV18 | CASSDGQASGNTIYF
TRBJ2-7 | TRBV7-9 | CASSSQLGRNF
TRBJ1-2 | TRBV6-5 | CASSYSFSAGDEGYTF
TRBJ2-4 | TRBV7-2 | CASSLGGAENIQYF
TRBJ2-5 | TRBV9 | CASSPQGGAPGTQYF
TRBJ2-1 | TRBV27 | CASSPGSYNEQFF
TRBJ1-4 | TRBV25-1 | CASSEGTGDREKLFF
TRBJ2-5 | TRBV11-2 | CASSPGHRGREETQYF
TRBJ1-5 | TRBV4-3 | CASSQDRTAPGWPQHF
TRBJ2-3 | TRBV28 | CASSLLRDTQYF
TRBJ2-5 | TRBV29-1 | CSVANKETQYF
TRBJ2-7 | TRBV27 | CASSSRTGVREQYF
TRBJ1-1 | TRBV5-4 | CASRGIRNTEAFF
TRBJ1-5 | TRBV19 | CASSTGFGSPQHF
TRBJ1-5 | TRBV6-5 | CASSSMGQFKSQHF
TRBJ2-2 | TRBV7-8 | CASSLAGTGGGELFF
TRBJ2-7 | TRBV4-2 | CASSQDPAGPYEQYF
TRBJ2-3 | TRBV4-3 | CASSQDEGGDTDTQYF
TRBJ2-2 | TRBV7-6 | CASSITGTNTGELFF